This T cell receptor (beta chain) was sequenced for a study of graft-versus-host responses after intestinal transplantation. Across the whole study: As for transplant type, recipients had multivisceral, liver-intestinal, or isolated intestinal grafts. Every recipient had anti-thymocyte globulin induction and 3 to 4 years of tacrolimus plus steroids. Study conclusions and caveats: Declines in HvG clones occurring early post-transplant were associated with peak circulating GvH clone levels. Subjects displaying graft-donor T cell macrochimerism possessed elevated graft-versus-host to host-versus-graft clonal ratios inside allografts.

On this clone: What it recognizes is unknown.

Repertoires were generated with immunoSEQ multiplex PCR, while TCRdb's copy carries only in-frame clones and drops some. The sample has 100,000 to 120,000 clones, 93% seen once. The receptor's source is a human donor who received an intestinal transplant. The input for sequencing was unstimulated CD8+ T cells sorted from spleen or lymph node cells, taken before intestinal transplant.

The chain's CDR3 is CASSFSRGSELFF. The CDR3 DNA reads as TGTGCCAGCAGTTTCTCGAGGGGAAGTGAGCTGTTTTTT. This chain joins TRBV27 and TRBJ2-2, with D perhaps assigned TRBD1 or TRBD2 (5 bases each). The CDR3 consists of 13 residues. Germline V lookup: CDR1 MNHEY, CDR2 SMNVEV (reference sequence). V was shortened by 3 bases and J by 11 bases, with 13 bases between the two germline ends.